The 16 T cell receptor beta chains reported below all come from one sample, sequenced in a study of PD-1 blockade in classical Hodgkin lymphoma. Brentuximab vedotin exposure varied, and every patient relapsed after autologous stem cell transplantation. Profiled with immunoSEQ multiplex PCR; TCRdb holds only in-frame clones, not every one. The table records around 30,000 clones, roughly 82% of them present only once. This material consisted of peripheral blood mononuclear cells (PBMCs), taken at baseline. Receptors were obtained from a human donor with classical Hodgkin lymphoma.

The chain couples TRBV14 to TRBJ1-2; D unclear. The CDR3 has 15 residues. Trimming pared 4 bases from V and 2 bases from J, leaving 14 bases between. Per germline, CDR1 SGHDN and CDR2 FVKESK. CDR3 in amino acids: CASSLYAGSNYGYTF. In DNA form, the CDR3 reads TGTGCCAGCAGCCTCTACGCCGGGTCGAACTATGGCTACACCTTC.

This rearrangement joins TRBV9 to TRBJ2-2; 8 nucleotides match TRBD2. This CDR3 region has 16 residues. After removal of 1 base from V and 2 bases from J, the junction contained 4 bases not matched to a gene. Germline V gene data show CDR1 as SGDLS and CDR2 as YYNGEE. The CDR3 loop is CASSVTGLVNTGELFF. CDR3 nucleotides: TGTGCCAGCAGCGTAACGGGACTAGTAAACACCGGGGAGCTGTTTTTT.

The chain links TRBV19 to TRBJ2-3; 13 nucleotides match TRBD2. Trimming removed 8 bases from V and 9 bases from J; junction bases left unmatched: 5. The CDR3 has 13 residues. Germline lookup yields CDR1 LNHDA and CDR2 SQIVND (reference sequence). This CDR3 reads CASAGTSGETQYF. In DNA, the CDR3 is TGTGCCAGTGCCGGGACTAGCGGGGAGACGCAGTATTTT.

V and J are TRBV7-9 and TRBJ1-2, with D tentatively TRBD1 (6 bases). V lost 1 base and J lost 8, with 11 bases in between. CDR1 and CDR2 from the germline V gene are SEHNR and FQNEAQ (reference sequence). This CDR3 contains 13 residues. CDR3 residues: CASSLGGGEGYTF. CDR3 nucleotide sequence: TGTGCCAGCAGCTTAGGAGGGGGGGAAGGCTACACCTTC.

For this clone: The same CDR3 also results from other DNA sequences found in this sample. The J gene is TRBJ1-2, the V gene TRBV19; D unclear. V lost 3 bases, J lost 2 bases, and 7 bases lay in between. Germline lookup yields CDR1 LNHDA and CDR2 SQIVND (reference sequence). This CDR3 has 13 amino acids. The CDR3 here is CASSIPGNYGYTF. Here the CDR3 DNA reads TGTGCCAGTAGTATCCCTGGAAACTATGGCTACACCTTC.

The CDR3 coding sequence is TGTGCCAGCAGTCCGGACAGGGGGAAACAGAAACTGTTTTTT. Protein: CASSPDRGKQKLFF. The rearrangement uses TRBV7-2 and TRBJ1-4; 10 positions agree with TRBD1. Germline CDR1 SGHTA, CDR2 FQGNSA. This CDR3 is 14 amino acids long. V shed 6 bases and J 11 bases; nucleotides not matched to a gene: 9.

V and J are TRBV6-4 and TRBJ2-2, with D uncertain. The CDR3 totals 13 residues. V was cut by 4 bases and J by 8 bases, with 11 bases left in between. CDR1 MRHNA and CDR2 SNTAGT come from the germline V gene. The CDR3 is CASSGAYKGELFF. DNA of the CDR3: TGTGCCAGCAGTGGGGCCTACAAGGGGGAGCTGTTTTTT.

The chain couples TRBV6-5 to TRBJ2-7, with D tentatively TRBD2 (7 bases). Germline V gene data show CDR1 as MNHEY and CDR2 as SVGAGI. The CDR3 has 15 amino acids. Trimming took off 2 bases at V and 3 bases at J, with 14 bases between the two ends. This CDR3 reads CASSYTGGTVYEQYF. CDR3 DNA: TGTGCCAGCAGTTACACGGGGGGCACTGTCTACGAGCAGTACTTC.

The CDR3 region has the DNA TGTGCCAGCAGCTTGGCCCCGGGGGACACTGAAGCTTTCTTT. Protein sequence: CASSLAPGDTEAFF. This rearrangement joins TRBV5-4 to TRBJ1-1, with D perhaps matching TRBD1 (5 bases). Germline V gene lookup returns CDR1 SGHNT and CDR2 YYREEE (reference sequence). This CDR3 spans 14 amino acids. The germline V and J ends were trimmed by 0 bases and 3 bases, with 9 bases remaining between them.

The CDR3 nucleotides read TGTGCCAGCAGCTTAGACCTCTCCATCGACGGTCGAAGGGGCTACACCTTC. It is translated as CASSLDLSIDGRRGYTF. The chain has TRBV7-2 and TRBJ1-2; D gene ambiguous. Per germline, CDR1 SGHTA and CDR2 FQGNSA. The V end lost 1 base, the J end lost 8 bases, and 23 bases lay between the germline ends. This CDR3 contains 17 residues.

There are a few counts of this clone. This rearrangement joins TRBV10-3 to TRBJ1-3; tentatively, D is TRBD1 (5 bases). Germline V gives CDR1 ENHRY, CDR2 SYGVKD. The V end lost 6 bases, the J end lost 0 bases, and 12 bases lay between the germline ends. The CDR3 runs 15 residues. Here the CDR3 DNA reads TGTGCCATCAGCTACGGGACGGGCTCTGGAAACACCATATATTTT. Translating gives CAISYGTGSGNTIYF.

The chain couples TRBV25-1 to TRBJ1-2, with unresolved D. The germline V and J ends were trimmed by 0 bases and 2 bases, with 13 bases remaining between them. The CDR3 totals 16 residues. In germline, CDR1 is MGHDK, CDR2 SYGVNS. CDR3 nucleotide sequence: TGTGCCAGCAGTGAATATCGGGGAGGGTACAACTATGGCTACACCTTC. This translates into CASSEYRGGYNYGYTF.

The chain uses TRBV11-1 and TRBJ1-4; TRBD1 might be the D (6 bases). V dropped 3 bases and J dropped 0 bases, with 8 bases sitting between them. Germline V gives CDR1 SGHAT, CDR2 FQDESV (reference sequence). The CDR3 covers 15 residues. The DNA of the CDR3 is TGTGCCAGCAGCTTGGACAGTGCAACTAATGAAAAACTGTTTTTT. The encoded protein is CASSLDSATNEKLFF.

The chain combines TRBV7-2 with TRBJ1-5, with D perhaps TRBD1 (5 bases). The V gene's germline CDR1 is SGHTA and CDR2 FQGNSA. V was clipped by 5 bases and J by 7 bases, with 21 bases between them. CDR3 size: 16 residues. CDR3 DNA sequence: TGTGCCAGCAGCCCTGGGACGAACTTCGGTGCGCAGCCCCAGCATTTT. This codes for CASSPGTNFGAQPQHF.

This chain links TRBV7-9 with TRBJ1-2; D gene unclear. The germline V gene encodes CDR1 SEHNR and CDR2 FQNEAQ (reference sequence). Trimming stripped 5 bases from V and 2 bases from J, with 9 bases between. The CDR3 contains 13 residues. The CDR3 DNA reads as TGTGCCAGCAGCCCCGTGGGGAACTATGGCTACACCTTC. Translation: CASSPVGNYGYTF.

This chain uses TRBV12-5 with TRBJ2-1; TRBD2 might be the D (7 bases). Per germline, CDR1 LGHNT and CDR2 FRNRAP. The CDR3 extends over 17 amino acids. With 4 bases removed from V and 6 bases from J, the gap between germline ends came to 22 bases. CDR3 sequence: CASGYWGWGGQGNEQFF. Written as DNA, the CDR3 is TGTGCTAGTGGTTATTGGGGTTGGGGGGGCCAGGGCAATGAGCAGTTCTTC.